This is a list of T cell receptor beta chains from one sample in a study of blood T cell repertoires in COVID-19. This table comes from immunoSEQ multiplex PCR, and its TCRdb copy is limited to in-frame clones, with some not included. This sample has tens of thousands of clones, with 75% to 90% found just once. The sample was peripheral blood. These receptors all come from a human donor in a cohort sampled during active COVID-19. Both conserved end residues are part of each CDR3. D genes are given only for firm matches. Not all rows give a size; the values are once, few, many and, for expanded clones, a class.

d_call	clone_size	v_call	j_call	cdr3_nt	cdr3_aa
NA	NA	TRBV19	TRBJ1-3	TGTGCCAGTAGTATTCGGGGGAGTGGTGCTGGAAACACCATATATTTT	CASSIRGSGAGNTIYF
NA	NA	TRBV27	TRBJ2-7	TGTGCCAGCAGTTCCAGGGGTCCCTACGAGCAGTACTTC	CASSSRGPYEQYF
NA	NA	TRBV7-2	TRBJ2-1	TGTGCCAGCAGTTCTCCCAACACGAATGAGCAGTTCTTC	CASSSPNTNEQFF
NA	NA	TRBV11-2	TRBJ1-1	TGTGCCAGCAGCTTTGTTCGACAGAAGAGCACTGAAGCTTTCTTT	CASSFVRQKSTEAFF
TRBD1	NA	TRBV6-5	TRBJ1-5	TGTGCCAGCAGCCCGGGACAGGGCTTTAATCAGCCCCAGCATTTT	CASSPGQGFNQPQHF
TRBD1	once	TRBV4-1	TRBJ1-2	TGCGCCAGCAGCCAAGGAGGACAGGCGGATGGCTACACCTTC	CASSQGGQADGYTF
NA	NA	TRBV7-2	TRBJ1-2	TGTGCCAGCAGCCTGGGAGGGGTTAGCAGTGGCTACACCTTC	CASSLGGVSSGYTF
NA	NA	TRBV6-5	TRBJ1-2	TGTGCCAGCAGAGACGACGGAGACTATGGCTACACCTTC	CASRDDGDYGYTF
NA	NA	TRBV11-2	TRBJ2-7	TGTGCCAGCAGCTTAAGCCTCTCCGGGGGTCCTCCCCACGAGCAGTACTTC	CASSLSLSGGPPHEQYF
NA	NA	TRBV7-2	TRBJ2-6	TGTGCCAGCAGCTTGTTATGGCGGGCCTACGAGTCTGGGGCCAACGTCCTGACTTTC	CASSLLWRAYESGANVLTF
NA	NA	TRBV5-1	TRBJ1-1	TGCGCCAGCAGCTCAGAAGTGAACACTGAAGCTTTCTTT	CASSSEVNTEAFF
NA	NA	TRBV5-1	TRBJ1-6	TGCGCCAGCAGCCCCCTCGGGGGAGGTAATTCACCCCTCCACTTT	CASSPLGGGNSPLHF
NA	NA	TRBV7-2	TRBJ2-7	TGTGCCAGCAGCGGGAGTCCCACTACTACCTACGAGCAGTACTTC	CASSGSPTTTYEQYF
TRBD1	NA	TRBV7-2	TRBJ1-5	TGTGCCAGCAGCTCGGACCCGGGACAGGGTTTCTATAGCAATCAGCCCCAGCATTTT	CASSSDPGQGFYSNQPQHF
TRBD1	NA	TRBV7-9	TRBJ1-6	TGTGCCAGCAGCGGGACAGTAGGTTCACCCCTCCACTTT	CASSGTVGSPLHF
NA	NA	TRBV5-1	TRBJ2-7	TGCGCCAGCAGCTTGGACTTACAGGCTCTCTACGAGCAGTACTTC	CASSLDLQALYEQYF
NA	NA	TRBV18	TRBJ1-1	TGTGCCAGCTCGCCGACAGAGAACACTGAAGCTTTCTTT	CASSPTENTEAFF
NA	NA	TRBV19	TRBJ2-7	TGTGCCAGTAGTCTGGGGACAATCGGCTACGAGCAGTACTTC	CASSLGTIGYEQYF
TRBD1	NA	TRBV18	TRBJ1-6	TGTGCCAGCTCTAGGGACAGCTCCTATAATTCACCCCTCCACTTT	CASSRDSSYNSPLHF
NA	NA	TRBV27	TRBJ1-2	TGTGCCAGCAGTTTAGGGGGCGTTGGCTACACCTTC	CASSLGGVGYTF
NA	NA	TRBV6-6	TRBJ1-1	TGTGCCTCACACCTGAACACTGAAGCTTTCTTT	CASHLNTEAFF
NA	NA	TRBV12-3/TRBV12-4	TRBJ1-1	TGTGCCAGCAGGATTAACAGGGAAGCTTTCTTT	CASRINREAFF
NA	NA	TRBV5-1	TRBJ1-6	TGCGCCAGCAGCGTCGACTGGTATTCACCCCTCCACTTT	CASSVDWYSPLHF
NA	NA	TRBV6-2/TRBV6-3	TRBJ1-1	TGTGCCAGCAGCCGGGGGGCCGGGAGGATCCTTTCGTTT	CASSRGAGRILSF
TRBD1	NA	TRBV4-3	TRBJ1-1	TGCGCCAGCAGCCAAGATCGACAGGGAGACAACACTGAAGCTTTCTTT	CASSQDRQGDNTEAFF
TRBD1	once	TRBV7-2	TRBJ1-1	TGTGCCAGCAGCTCAACTCAGGGGGAAACTGAAGCTTTCTTT	CASSSTQGETEAFF
NA	NA	TRBV6-5	TRBJ1-5	TGTGCCAGCATCCCATCCGGGGAGGGGTACCAGCCCCAGCATTTT	CASIPSGEGYQPQHF
NA	NA	TRBV6-4	TRBJ2-6	TGTGCCAGCAGTGCCACCAAACAGGGTTCCTCTGGGGCCAACGTCCTGACTTTC	CASSATKQGSSGANVLTF
NA	NA	TRBV7-2	TRBJ1-2	TGTGCCAGCAGCTTAGGGGCAGACCTTAACTATGGCTACACCTTC	CASSLGADLNYGYTF
NA	NA	TRBV7-2	TRBJ1-1	TGTGCCAGCAGCTTTTCGGGAATGAACACTGAAGCTTTCTTT	CASSFSGMNTEAFF
TRBD2	NA	TRBV27	TRBJ2-1	TGTGCCAGCAGTTCCACATCCGGGACTAGGCCTTACAATGAGCAGTTCTTC	CASSSTSGTRPYNEQFF
NA	NA	TRBV7-9	TRBJ1-2	TGTGCCAGCAGCCCTCCCGCCGGGTATGGCTACACCTTC	CASSPPAGYGYTF
NA	NA	TRBV4-1	TRBJ1-1	TGCGCCAGCAGCCAAGAAGGAGTAATGAACACTGAAGCTTTCTTT	CASSQEGVMNTEAFF
NA	NA	TRBV6-6	TRBJ2-1	TGTGCCAGCAACGAAAGGAGGGGGGGCGGTAATGAGCAGTTCTTC	CASNERRGGGNEQFF
TRBD1	NA	TRBV19	TRBJ2-7	TGTGCCAGTAGTATCGAAACCGGACAGGGCTACGAGCAGTACTTC	CASSIETGQGYEQYF
TRBD1	NA	TRBV19	TRBJ2-7	TGTGCCAGTAGTATAGCCTTGGGACAGGATGTAAACTTC	CASSIALGQDVNF
NA	NA	TRBV5-6	TRBJ2-5	TGTGCCAGCAGGCCGCGGGTTCAAGAGACCCAGTACTTC	CASRPRVQETQYF
NA	NA	TRBV18	TRBJ1-5	TGTGCCAGCTCCCAGAGGGATGGCAGCAATCAGCCCCAGCATTTT	CASSQRDGSNQPQHF
NA	few	TRBV27	TRBJ1-5	TGTGCCAGCAGTTTCCTTACAGGAAATCAGCCCCAGCATTTT	CASSFLTGNQPQHF
NA	NA	TRBV24-1	TRBJ2-1	TGTGCCACCAGTGGGATGGGGAGACGGGAAAGCTCCTACAATGAGCAGTTCTTC	CATSGMGRRESSYNEQFF
NA	NA	TRBV29-1	TRBJ1-1	TGCAGCACACAGGGTTTAAGGTCGGGCACTGAAGCTTTCTTT	CSTQGLRSGTEAFF
NA	NA	TRBV4-3	TRBJ2-1	TGCGCCAGCAGCCAAGAAGGAGTGTGGAATGAGCAGTTCTTC	CASSQEGVWNEQFF
NA	NA	TRBV10-3	TRBJ1-2	TGTGCCATCAGTGAGTCTGGGGGCGCGGTTGGCTACACCTTC	CAISESGGAVGYTF
NA	NA	TRBV7-2	TRBJ1-6	TGTGCCAGCAGCTTAGAGGGGGTCAGGAATTCACCCCTCCACTTT	CASSLEGVRNSPLHF
TRBD1	NA	TRBV7-8	TRBJ2-7	TGTGCCAGCAGCTTTAAACCGGGACAGGGGGTTGACGAGCAGTACTTC	CASSFKPGQGVDEQYF
NA	NA	TRBV10-3	TRBJ2-1	TGTGCCATCATGACTGAGACCCTCAATGAGCAGTTCTTC	CAIMTETLNEQFF
NA	NA	TRBV6-5	TRBJ1-3	TGTGCCAGTCGCAGGGGACCCGGAAACACCATATATTTT	CASRRGPGNTIYF
NA	NA	TRBV20-1	TRBJ2-7	TGCAGTGCTAGTAAGGCAGGGCCAAGCTACGAGCAGTACTTC	CSASKAGPSYEQYF
NA	NA	TRBV4-1	TRBJ1-1	TGCGCCAGCAGCCTCTACCCCTTTGGGAACACTGAAGCTTTCTTT	CASSLYPFGNTEAFF
NA	NA	TRBV4-1	TRBJ1-4	TGCGCCAGCAGACCCGACAGTATTAATGAAAAACTGTTTTTT	CASRPDSINEKLFF
NA	NA	TRBV27	TRBJ2-6	TGTGCCAGCAGTGACAGCTCTGGGGCCAACGTCCTGACTTTC	CASSDSSGANVLTF
TRBD1	NA	TRBV3-1/TRBV3-2	TRBJ1-2	TGTGCCAGCAGTCGGGACAGGGCTGGGAGTGGCTACACCTTC	CASSRDRAGSGYTF
TRBD1	NA	TRBV6-1	TRBJ1-5	TGTGCCAGCAGTGACCGGGCAGGGGGATGGAGCAATCAGCCCCAGCATTTT	CASSDRAGGWSNQPQHF
TRBD1	NA	TRBV29-1	TRBJ1-2	TGCAGCGTTGAGGGTCCAGGGGGGGGCTACACCTTC	CSVEGPGGGYTF